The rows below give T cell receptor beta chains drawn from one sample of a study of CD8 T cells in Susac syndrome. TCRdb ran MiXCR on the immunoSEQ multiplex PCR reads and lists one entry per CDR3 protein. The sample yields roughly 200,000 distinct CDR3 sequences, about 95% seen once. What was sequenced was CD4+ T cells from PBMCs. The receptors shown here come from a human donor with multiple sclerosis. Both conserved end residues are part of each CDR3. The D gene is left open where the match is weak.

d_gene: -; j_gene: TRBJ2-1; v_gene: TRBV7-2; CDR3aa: CASSSDWHEQFF
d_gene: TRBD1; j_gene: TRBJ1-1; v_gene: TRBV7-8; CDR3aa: CASSSPGQALEAFF
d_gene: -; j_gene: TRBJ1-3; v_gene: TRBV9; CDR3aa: CASSTHSRNTIYF
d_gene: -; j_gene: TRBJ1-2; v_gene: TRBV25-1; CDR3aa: CASSGHIAPDYGYTF
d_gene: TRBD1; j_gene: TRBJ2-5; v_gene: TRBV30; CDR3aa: CAWSGGQVRTQYF
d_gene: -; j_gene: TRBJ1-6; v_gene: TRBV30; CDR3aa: CALDAGAYNSPLHF
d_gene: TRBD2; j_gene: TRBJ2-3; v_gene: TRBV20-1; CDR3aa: CSARVSGADTQYF
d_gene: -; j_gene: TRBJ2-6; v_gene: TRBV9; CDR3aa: CASSAKVQDSGANVLTF
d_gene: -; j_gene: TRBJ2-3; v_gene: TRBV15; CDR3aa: CATSNRGSSTDTQYF
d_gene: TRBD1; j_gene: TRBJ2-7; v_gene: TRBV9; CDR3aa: CASSAWTGVSEQYF
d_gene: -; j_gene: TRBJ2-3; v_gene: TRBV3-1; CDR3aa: CASSQDARTDTQYF
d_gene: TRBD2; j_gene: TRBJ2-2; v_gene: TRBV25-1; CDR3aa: CASSVPGLANTGELFF
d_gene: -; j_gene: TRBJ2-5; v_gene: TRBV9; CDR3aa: CASSAPGRQETQYF
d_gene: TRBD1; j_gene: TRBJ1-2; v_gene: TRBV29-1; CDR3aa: CSGLSPGQSIRGYTF
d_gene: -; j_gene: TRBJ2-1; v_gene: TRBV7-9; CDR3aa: CASSPKDEQFF
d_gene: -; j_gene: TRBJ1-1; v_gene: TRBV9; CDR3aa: CASSVGENTEAFF
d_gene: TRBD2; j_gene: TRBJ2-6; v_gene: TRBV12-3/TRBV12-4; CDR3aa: CASSLPRRGGSSGANVLTF
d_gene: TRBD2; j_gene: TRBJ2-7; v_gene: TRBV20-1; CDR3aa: CSARIQRGGYEQYF
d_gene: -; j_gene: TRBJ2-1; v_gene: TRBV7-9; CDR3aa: CASSPGRFGGGEQFF
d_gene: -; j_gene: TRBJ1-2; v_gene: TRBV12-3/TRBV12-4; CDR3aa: CASSSQGNYGYTF
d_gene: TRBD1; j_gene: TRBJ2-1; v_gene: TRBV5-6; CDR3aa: CASSWGTGGSGNEQFF
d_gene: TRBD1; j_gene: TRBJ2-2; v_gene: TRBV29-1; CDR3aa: CSGRTGIDTGELFF
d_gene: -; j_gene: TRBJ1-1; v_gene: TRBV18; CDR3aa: CASSPGENTEAFF
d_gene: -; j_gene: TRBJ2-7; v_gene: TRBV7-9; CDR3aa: CASSSQRIGSYEQYF
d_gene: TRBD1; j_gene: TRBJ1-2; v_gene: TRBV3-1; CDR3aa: CASSLLGQGDTYGYTF
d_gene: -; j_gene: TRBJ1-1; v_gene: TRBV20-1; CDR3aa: CSARDWQREAFF
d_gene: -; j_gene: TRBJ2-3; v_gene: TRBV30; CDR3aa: CAWRRHARRGTDTQYF
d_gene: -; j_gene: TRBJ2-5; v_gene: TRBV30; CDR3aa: CAWIGGGKETQYF
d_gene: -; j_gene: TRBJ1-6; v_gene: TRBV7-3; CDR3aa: CASSPLSGEPLHF
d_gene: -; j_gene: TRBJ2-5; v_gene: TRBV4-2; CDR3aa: CASSQNGGWVAQYF
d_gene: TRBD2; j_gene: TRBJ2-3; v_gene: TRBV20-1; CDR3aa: CSAGLAGPWDTQYF
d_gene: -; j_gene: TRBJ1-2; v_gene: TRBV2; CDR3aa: CASSLGTLVGGYTF
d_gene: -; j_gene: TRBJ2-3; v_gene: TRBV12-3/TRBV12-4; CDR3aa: CASSLSYTQYF
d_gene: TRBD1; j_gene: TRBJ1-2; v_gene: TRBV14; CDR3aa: CASSQKTGANYGYTF
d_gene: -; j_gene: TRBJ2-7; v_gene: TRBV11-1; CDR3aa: CASSGGRNGEQYF
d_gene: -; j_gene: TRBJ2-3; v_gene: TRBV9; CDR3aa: CASSVGSADTQYF
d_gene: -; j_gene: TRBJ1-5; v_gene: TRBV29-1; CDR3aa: CSALDSSNQPQHF
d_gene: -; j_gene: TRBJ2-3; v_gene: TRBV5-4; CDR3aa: CASSSDPTDTQYF
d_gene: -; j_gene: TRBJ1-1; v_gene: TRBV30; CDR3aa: CAWSARGDTEAFF
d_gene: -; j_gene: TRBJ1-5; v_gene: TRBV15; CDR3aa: CATSSGGRGNQPQHF
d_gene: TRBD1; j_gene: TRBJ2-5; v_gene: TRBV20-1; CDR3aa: CSARSGQEGQETQYF
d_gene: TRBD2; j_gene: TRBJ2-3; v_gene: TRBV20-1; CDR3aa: CSAGKQTRTSGSTDTQYF
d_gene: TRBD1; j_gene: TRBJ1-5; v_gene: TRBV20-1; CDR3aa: CSASQGGISNQPQHF
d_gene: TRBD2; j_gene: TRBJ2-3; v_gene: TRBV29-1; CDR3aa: CSVERGGDTDTQYF
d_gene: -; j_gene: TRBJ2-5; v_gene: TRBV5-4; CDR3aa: CASSRSGGPQETQYF